These 8 T cell receptor beta chains share one sample of origin, sequenced in a study of blood T cell repertoires in COVID-19. The assay was immunoSEQ multiplex PCR, and TCRdb's table has in-frame clones only and misses some. The sample consists of under 200,000 clones, about 88% of them appearing once. Source material: peripheral blood. The origin of the receptors is a woman older than 75 in a cohort sampled during active or convalescent COVID-19.

The V gene is TRBV18, the J gene TRBJ1-5, with 7 bases that match TRBD1. Trimming cost V 2 bases and J 1 base; bases outside gene matches: 2. Germline values: CDR1 KGHSH, CDR2 LQKENI. This CDR3 is built from 15 residues. CDR3 sequence reads: CASSPGTESNQPQHF. DNA of the CDR3: TGTGCCAGCTCACCAGGGACAGAAAGCAATCAGCCCCAGCATTTT.

This clone was detected once. The chain couples TRBV7-2 to TRBJ1-5; D gene ambiguous. V was shortened by 1 base and J by 10 bases, with 11 bases between the two germline ends. This CDR3 is built from 13 residues. CDR1 is SGHTA, CDR2 FQGNSA, per germline. CDR3 in DNA: TGTGCCAGCAGCTTAGAAAAGAGTCTCCCCCAGCATTTT. Its protein product is CASSLEKSLPQHF.

V gene TRBV10-1 combines with J gene TRBJ2-3, with 7 bases aligning to TRBD1. The V segment lost 11 bases and the J segment 0 bases; nucleotides outside the gene matches: 5. CDR3 size: 13 residues. Germline V gives CDR1 WNHNN, CDR2 SYGVQD (reference sequence). The CDR3 protein is CASTGESTDTQYF. The CDR3 DNA sequence: TGCGCCTCCACAGGGGAGAGCACAGATACGCAGTATTTT.

The chain carries TRBV7-8 and TRBJ1-1, with D possibly matching TRBD1 (5 bases). The CDR3 is 16 amino acids. The V gene lost 5 bases and the J gene lost 3 bases, with 19 bases spanning the gap. Germline V gives CDR1 SGHVS, CDR2 FQNEAQ. CDR3 sequence: CASSPLVGGSDTEAFF. The CDR3, as DNA: TGTGCCAGCAGCCCTCTCGTCGGGGGGTCGGACACTGAAGCTTTCTTT.

The rearrangement uses TRBV4-3 and TRBJ2-6, with a weak D call TRBD1 (6 bases). Trimming left V 6 bases short and J 3 bases short, with 12 bases between. This CDR3 is 15 amino acids long. CDR1 is LGHNA and CDR2 is YSLEER in the germline V gene. CDR3 loop: CASSFRGSGANVLTF. DNA for the CDR3: TGCGCCAGCAGTTTCAGGGGTAGTGGGGCCAACGTCCTGACTTTC.

The genes are TRBV3-1 (or the pseudogene TRBV3-2) and TRBJ2-1, with 12 positions matching TRBD2. The CDR3 loop spans 16 amino acids. Germline CDR1 is LGHDT and CDR2 is YNNKEL (reference sequence). V gave up 2 bases and J gave up 8 bases; unmatched junction bases: 7. The CDR3 protein is CASSQPRLAGVDEQFF. DNA for the CDR3: TGTGCCAGCAGCCAACCTCGACTAGCGGGGGTGGATGAGCAGTTCTTC.

The chain employs TRBV2 and TRBJ1-2, with D possibly TRBD1 on 5 matching bases. CDR3 length: 16 amino acids. Germline CDR1 is SNHLY and CDR2 is FYNNEI. The ends were cut back, 4 bases at V and 8 bases at J, with 23 bases in the middle. The CDR3 region is CASSGDSNQVNRGYTF. The CDR3 DNA is TGTGCCAGCAGTGGGGACTCGAACCAGGTCAATAGGGGCTACACCTTC.

The chain carries TRBV9 and TRBJ1-2, with unresolved D. The CDR3 spans 15 residues. Per the germline V gene, CDR1 is SGDLS and CDR2 is YYNGEE. V lost 0 bases, J lost 2 bases, and 11 bases lay in between. DNA of the CDR3: TGTGCCAGCAGCGTAGCTGGCACGGAGAACTATGGCTACACCTTC. This codes for CASSVAGTENYGYTF. Looking up the rest from reference TRBV9 and TRBJ1-2 gives the full variable domain: DSGVTQTPKHLITATGQRVTLRCSPRSGDLSVYWYQQSLDQGLQFLIQYYNGEERAKGNILERFSAQQFPDLHSELNLSSLELGDSALYFCASSVAGTENYGYTFGSGTRLTVV.